This paragraph reports one TCR beta chain. This clonotype has more than one count but fewer than ten. Its antigen target is currently unknown. Base qualities are missing; no much larger clone stands one base away. The library was built by means of 5' RACE. Instrument used: NextSeq 500. To correct for sequencing error and PCR bias, the TCR library protocol tagged individual cDNA molecules with unique molecular identifiers. TCR alpha and beta chains were both sequenced, and the abundances of alpha and beta sequences in each sample were closely correlated with each other. Per the source publication's procedure: Decombinator V4 was used to perform V gene, J gene and CDR3 annotation of TCR sequences. TCRs were defined as expanded if a significant change between any two time points was detected under a Poisson model with p below 0.0001. TCR abundances were normalised to the total number of TCRs sequenced in each sample and reported as counts per million. TRAV1-2 paired with TRAJ12, TRAJ20 or TRAJ33 defined MAIT TCRs, while TRAV10 paired with TRAJ18 defined iNKT TCRs. VDJdb, accessed on 1 November 2021, was searched for TCRs annotated for CMV, EBV and SARS-CoV-2, and TCRs annotated for more than one antigen were excluded. TCRdb took the public reads, trimmed them with fastp at Q25, ran MiXCR for clone calling and kept in-frame beta chains. Every CDR3 protein is listed once, alongside the most common genes and DNA of its rows. The V and J calls shown here were made by TCRdb, not taken from the authors' results. A total of roughly 35,000 distinct CDR3 sequences appear in this sample, roughly 5.9% of them only once. Roughly 24% of the sample lies in the top ten.

The study was a case-control design nested within a healthcare worker cohort in London, UK, with weekly nasopharyngeal swab PCR tests and blood sampling. Healthcare workers were enrolled in the week of the UK lockdown, from 23 to 31 March 2020, and were followed every week for up to roughly 16 weeks. The data are from a study of early T cells in non-severe SARS-CoV-2 infection (TCRdb year 2021). Background on the whole study: Because TCR sequencing was done on bulk RNA from unsorted whole blood, the alpha and beta chains could not be paired. General findings and caveats noted by the study authors: VDJdb matching was skewed toward anti-spike CD8 responses and likely underestimated virus-specific expansions, missing private and CD4 specificities.

Trimming leaves V shorter by 5 bases and J shorter by 5 bases, with the junction holding 9 bases beyond the gene matches. From the germline V gene, CDR1 is SGHTA and CDR2 is FQGTGA. Taken from cysteine to phenylalanine, the CDR3 has 17 residues. The CDR3 DNA has 51 bases and is translated from base 1. The sequence came from an adult who was a healthcare worker with PCR-confirmed SARS-CoV-2 infection or an uninfected control (not recorded which). The sequencing input was whole blood. Here the chain combines TRBV7-3 and TRBJ2-1; 13 of the junction bases match TRBD2. The nucleotide sequence is given as TGTGCCAGCAGCATGCAGGGACTAGCGGGGCGCCACAATGAGCAGTTCTTC. The encoded protein is CASSMQGLAGRHNEQFF.